This T cell receptor (beta chain) originates from a study of cytomegalovirus exposure and HLA in healthy donors. General observations from the study: A later analysis linked a missense DCLRE1C variant to TCR beta V- and J-gene trimming. CMV serostatus was the only recorded immune exposure for donors.

V trimming: 5 bases; J trimming: 4 bases; junction bases outside the gene matches: 8. Germline V gene lookup returns CDR1 MRHNA and CDR2 SNTAGT. The CDR3 loop spans 15 amino acids. With 60 Vbeta and 13 Jbeta primers, the PCR was carried out. Clones were sequenced by immunoSEQ multiplex PCR, and TCRdb holds only the in-frame ones, with some missing. Among approximately 180,000 clones listed, over 75% were seen once. To note about this clone: The antigen remains undetermined.

Sequences were obtained from PBMCs. The chain recombines TRBV6-4 with TRBJ2-1; 7 bases map to TRBD2. The receptor comes from a young man in good health and CMV-seronegative. The CDR3 loop reads CASSLGGEGYNEQFF. CDR3 sequence (DNA): TGTGCCAGCAGTTTAGGAGGGGAGGGGTACAATGAGCAGTTCTTC.